This entry describes one T cell receptor (beta chain). These data belong to a study of blood T cell repertoires in COVID-19. Overall study context: Samples came from the United States, Italy and Spain, spanning acute and convalescent COVID-19. T cells, B-cell-depleted T cells, or PBMCs supplied cDNA or gDNA.

Authors' data handling: Estimated nucleated cell counts came from reference gene primer amplification. TCRdb's table, derived via immunoSEQ multiplex PCR, lists solely in-frame clones and lacks some. That table is the source of V, J and clone size, and D and trimming were worked out from the DNA. The sample lists fewer than 200,000 clones, roughly 83% seen once, with approximately 1.4% in the top ten. The length of the CDR3 is 19 residues. The V gene's germline CDR1 is LNHDA and CDR2 SQIVND (reference sequence). V was pared by 4 bases and J by 0 bases, with 10 bases of the junction left unmatched. The V call is TRBV19, the J call TRBJ2-4; the match to TRBD1 covers 12 bases. The origin of this receptor is a human donor in a cohort sampled during active COVID-19. The sample comprised peripheral blood. The CDR3 loop is CASSTPGQGAWVAKNIQYF. In DNA, the CDR3 is TGTGCCAGTAGTACGCCGGGACAGGGGGCGTGGGTAGCCAAAAACATTCAGTACTTC.